Shown below are 32 T cell receptor beta chains from a single sample sequenced in a study of blood T cell repertoires in COVID-19. Clones were read by immunoSEQ multiplex PCR, and TCRdb kept only the in-frame ones, dropping some. The data hold 300,000 to 350,000 clones, with 75% to 95% observed a single time. What was sequenced was peripheral blood. The receptors shown here come from a woman in her 30s with COVID-19, enrolled during active disease.

This clone was found a few times. The rearrangement uses TRBV6-5 and TRBJ2-7; 8 bases line up with TRBD2. Per germline, CDR1 MNHEY and CDR2 SVGAGI. This CDR3 region has 14 residues. With 4 bases clipped from V and 2 bases from J, the junction kept 4 bases outside the gene matches. CDR3 in DNA: TGTGCCAGCAGTTCCCCGGGGGGGACCTACGAGCAGTACTTC. This gives the protein CASSSPGGTYEQYF.

The chain joins TRBV15 to TRBJ1-2, with unresolved D. Per the germline V gene, CDR1 is LNHNV and CDR2 is YYDKDF (reference sequence). This CDR3 comprises 15 residues. V was shortened by 0 bases and J by 8 bases, with 16 bases between the two germline ends. CDR3: CATSRDIGQLSGYTF. The CDR3 nucleotides are TGTGCCACCAGCAGAGATATTGGGCAACTCTCGGGCTACACCTTC.

This chain joins TRBV7-2 and TRBJ1-2, with unresolved D. Germline values: CDR1 SGHTA, CDR2 FQGNSA. The CDR3 is 16 amino acids. V was trimmed by 3 bases and J by 4 bases, leaving 18 bases between them. CDR3 region: CASSFEWAPSTYGYTF. In DNA form, the CDR3 reads TGTGCCAGCAGCTTTGAGTGGGCCCCTTCGACCTATGGCTACACCTTC.

In this sample, this clone turned up once. The J gene is TRBJ1-6, the V gene TRBV28; D is undetermined. The CDR3 loop spans 14 amino acids. V shed 10 bases and J shed 1 base, with 11 bases lying between them. CDR1 is MDHEN and CDR2 is SYDVKM in the germline V gene. CDR3 nucleotide sequence: TGTGCCATCAAAAGAGTTTCCTATAATTCACCCCTCCACTTT. It specifies CAIKRVSYNSPLHF.

This clone was counted once. This chain joins TRBV29-1 and TRBJ2-4, with a weak D call TRBD2 (6 bases). Trimming pared 7 bases from V and 8 bases from J, leaving 15 bases between. Germline CDR1 reads SQVTM; CDR2 reads ANQGSEA. This CDR3 is 12 amino acids long. CDR3 nucleotides: TGCAGCGGATCCTCAGGAGGGGACATTCAGTACTTC. It codes for CSGSSGGDIQYF.

In regard to this clone: The sample has other DNA sequences that encode this CDR3 too. This sequence joins TRBV6-5 and TRBJ1-1, with TRBD1 as a possible D gene (5 bases). Per germline, CDR1 MNHEY and CDR2 SVGAGI. V was pared by 2 bases and J by 3 bases, with 7 bases between. CDR3 length: 13 amino acids. The CDR3 nucleotides read TGTGCCAGCAGTTACCGCAGGGACACTGAAGCTTTCTTT. It codes for CASSYRRDTEAFF.

The chain recombines TRBV7-9 with TRBJ1-6, with D perhaps TRBD1 (5 bases). Per the germline V gene, CDR1 is SEHNR and CDR2 is FQNEAQ (reference sequence). V lost 6 bases and J 5 bases, leaving 11 bases between the germline ends. CDR3 length: 14 residues. The CDR3 reads CASRPAGDNSPLHF. The CDR3 DNA follows: TGTGCCAGCAGACCCGCGGGGGATAATTCACCCCTCCACTTT.

The chain has TRBV30 and TRBJ2-3; no definite D call. Germline V lookup: CDR1 GTSNPN, CDR2 SVGIG (reference sequence). V was cut by 2 bases and J by 3 bases, with 12 bases left in between. The CDR3 spans 14 residues. The CDR3 is CAWSREYGTDTQYF. The CDR3 region has the DNA TGTGCCTGGAGTCGTGAGTATGGTACAGATACGCAGTATTTT.

The CDR3 spells CASSSGTGWEQYF. CDR3 in DNA: TGCGCCAGCTCTAGTGGGACAGGTTGGGAGCAGTACTTC. The chain recombines TRBV5-1 with TRBJ2-7; 8 nucleotides align to TRBD1. The CDR3 spans 13 residues. CDR1 and CDR2 from the germline V gene are SGHRS and YFSETQ. V lost 7 bases to trimming and J lost 7 bases; unmatched junction nucleotides: 10.

This clone came up once. J is TRBJ2-1 and V is TRBV28, with 7 bases that match TRBD2. V dropped 1 base and J dropped 2; count of bases not matched to a gene: 11. The CDR3 extends over 18 amino acids. CDR1 and CDR2 from the germline V gene are MDHEN and SYDVKM. In DNA, the CDR3 is TGTGCCAGCAGTTTATCGCCAGGGTTTGGGACTACCTACAATGAGCAGTTCTTC. Protein sequence: CASSLSPGFGTTYNEQFF.

This clone was detected once. The chain has TRBV4-1 and TRBJ1-2; the D gene is possibly TRBD1 (6 bases). V lost 1 base and J 4 bases, leaving 13 bases between the germline ends. CDR3 length: 15 residues. Germline CDR1 reads MGHRA; CDR2 reads YSYEKL. This chain's CDR3 is CASSQGTAGGYGYTF. CDR3 nucleotide sequence: TGCGCCAGCAGCCAAGGGACAGCTGGCGGCTATGGCTACACCTTC.

J is TRBJ2-7 and V is TRBV5-1; possible D gene TRBD1, 6 bases. The germline V gene has CDR1 SGHRS and CDR2 YFSETQ. Trimming stripped 4 bases from V and 2 bases from J, with 13 bases between. This CDR3 region has 14 residues. CDR3 DNA sequence: TGCGCCAGCAGCGTCCGGGACACAGCCTACGAGCAGTACTTC. This gives the protein CASSVRDTAYEQYF.

The J gene is TRBJ1-4, the V gene TRBV6-1; D perhaps matches TRBD1 (6 bases). The germline V and J ends were trimmed by 3 bases and 6 bases, with 11 bases remaining between them. Germline V gene sequence: CDR1 MNHNS, CDR2 SASEGT. CDR3 size: 14 residues. The CDR3 reads CASSENQGHEKLFF. DNA for the CDR3: TGTGCCAGCAGTGAGAACCAGGGGCATGAAAAACTGTTTTTT.

V and J are TRBV11-2 and TRBJ2-1; TRBD2 is a possible D gene (6 bases). The CDR3 spans 14 residues. V was clipped by 7 bases and J by 3 bases, with 13 bases between them. Germline V gene lookup returns CDR1 SGHAT and CDR2 FQNNGV. CDR3 bases: TGTGCCAGCACTATGACTAGGCGCTACAATGAGCAGTTCTTC. As protein: CASTMTRRYNEQFF. Full variable domain (missing parts from reference TRBV11-2 and TRBJ2-1): EAGVAQSPRYKIIEKRQSVAFWCNPISGHATLYWYQQILGQGPKLLIQFQNNGVVDDSQLPKDRFSAERLKGVDSTLKIQPAKLEDSAVYLCASTMTRRYNEQFFGPGTRLTVL.

This sequence joins TRBV10-2 and TRBJ2-7, with D uncertain. This CDR3 has 13 amino acids. Germline V gene lookup returns CDR1 WSHSY and CDR2 SAAADI. V shed 7 bases and J shed 0 bases, with 10 bases lying between them. CDR3 residues: CASTGGNSYEQYF. DNA of the CDR3: TGCGCCAGCACTGGCGGCAACTCCTACGAGCAGTACTTC.

The rearrangement links TRBV18 to TRBJ1-5; 11 bases align to TRBD1. V lost 6 bases to trimming and J lost 6 bases; unmatched junction nucleotides: 7. Germline lookup yields CDR1 KGHSH and CDR2 LQKENI. The CDR3 is 15 amino acids. The CDR3 here is CASSTRTGGFQPQHF. DNA for the CDR3: TGTGCCAGCTCCACCCGGACAGGGGGCTTTCAGCCCCAGCATTTT.

Notes on this clone: Germline and junction disagree at one end, which may indicate a read error. The chain is built from TRBV2 and TRBJ1-5; D perhaps matches TRBD1 (5 bases). This CDR3 is built from 13 residues. CDR1 is SNHLY, CDR2 FYNNEI, per germline. The CDR3 spells CASSGGGNRPQHF. The CDR3 nucleotides read TGTGCCAGCAGTGGGGGGGGGAATCGGCCCCAGCATTTT. Looking up the rest from reference TRBV2 and TRBJ1-5 gives the full variable domain: EPEVTQTPSHQVTQMGQEVILRCVPISNHLYFYWYRQILGQKVEFLVSFYNNEISEKSEIFDDQFSVERPDGSNFTLKIRSTKLEDSAMYFCASSGGGNRPQHFGDGTRLSIL.

This sequence joins TRBV5-1 and TRBJ2-5; tentative D call: TRBD2 (5 bases). The V gene's germline CDR1 is SGHRS and CDR2 YFSETQ. The V gene lost 2 bases and the J gene lost 4 bases, with 9 bases spanning the gap. The CDR3 extends over 13 amino acids. The CDR3 DNA sequence: TGCGCCAGCAGCTTCGGGGATAGAGAGACCCAGTACTTC. It encodes CASSFGDRETQYF.

The chain joins TRBV29-1 to TRBJ1-5, with D unresolved. Per the germline V gene, CDR1 is SQVTM and CDR2 is ANQGSEA. The CDR3 sequence is 13 residues long. Deletions cut 4 bases from V and 3 bases from J, with 10 bases between. In nucleotides, the CDR3 is TGCAGCGTTGTAGAGAGGGTCAATCAGCCCCAGCATTTT. It is translated as CSVVERVNQPQHF.

The V call is TRBV2, the J call TRBJ2-5, with TRBD2 matching 7 bases. CDR1 SNHLY and CDR2 FYNNEI come from the germline V gene. This CDR3 has 14 residues. With 7 bases clipped from V and 0 bases from J, the junction kept 5 bases outside the gene matches. This CDR3 reads CASIATSNQETQYF. The CDR3 nucleotides read TGTGCCAGCATCGCGACTAGCAACCAAGAGACCCAGTACTTC.

This clone was picked up one time. The rearrangement links TRBV6-2 or TRBV6-3 to TRBJ2-1; perhaps TRBD2 as D (5 bases). In germline, CDR1 is MNHEY, CDR2 SVGEGT. This CDR3 is built from 14 residues. Trimming stripped 2 bases from V and 8 bases from J, with 13 bases between. CDR3 sequence (DNA): TGTGCCAGCAGTTACCTTCCGAGGGTCGATGAGCAGTTCTTC. This codes for CASSYLPRVDEQFF.

This sequence joins TRBV30 and TRBJ1-2, with D possibly matching TRBD1 (6 bases). The germline gives CDR1 GTSNPN, CDR2 SVGIG (reference sequence). V lost 1 base and J 6 bases, leaving 6 bases between the germline ends. The CDR3 extends over 11 amino acids. The CDR3: CAWSEGDGYTF. The CDR3 coding sequence is TGTGCCTGGAGTGAGGGGGATGGCTACACCTTC.

This rearrangement joins TRBV30 to TRBJ1-6; 7 bases agree with TRBD1. Trimming cost V 3 bases and J 8 bases; bases outside gene matches: 7. CDR1 and CDR2 (germline): GTSNPN, SVGIG (reference sequence). This CDR3 is 14 amino acids long. The chain's CDR3 is CAWSPGQKDSPLHF. CDR3 coding DNA: TGTGCCTGGAGCCCGGGACAGAAGGATTCACCCCTCCACTTT.

This rearrangement joins TRBV19 to TRBJ2-7, with 8 bases identical to TRBD1. The germline V gene encodes CDR1 LNHDA and CDR2 SQIVND (reference sequence). Losses at the gene ends were 4 bases for V and 1 base for J; bases not matched to a gene: 12. CDR3 size: 17 residues. CDR3 sequence (DNA): TGTGCCAGTAGTAATCCCCCCGGACAGGGACGATCCTACGAGCAGTACTTC. It translates to CASSNPPGQGRSYEQYF. Filled out from reference TRBV19 and TRBJ2-7, the complete variable domain reads DGGITQSPKYLFRKEGQNVTLSCEQNLNHDAMYWYRQDPGQGLRLIYYSQIVNDFQKGDIAEGYSVSREKKESFPLTVTSAQKNPTAFYLCASSNPPGQGRSYEQYFGPGTRLTVT.

The chain is built from TRBV7-9 and TRBJ1-5; 7 bases are a match to TRBD1. Trimming removed 2 bases from V and 5 bases from J; junction bases left unmatched: 0. This CDR3 spans 13 amino acids. CDR1 and CDR2 from the germline V gene are SEHNR and FQNEAQ (reference sequence). In DNA form, the CDR3 reads TGTGCCAGCAGCTTACAGGGGGATCAGCCCCAGCATTTT. As protein: CASSLQGDQPQHF.

Only one count was recorded for this clone. The genes are TRBV24-1 and TRBJ2-2, with 10 bases that match TRBD2. CDR3 length equals 15 residues. The junction had 12 bases not matched to a gene; V was cut back by 7 bases and J by 11 bases. Per the germline V gene, CDR1 is KGHDR and CDR2 is SFDVKD. CDR3 nucleotide sequence: TGTGCCACCAGATCCGGGACTAGCGCCACGACCGAGCTGTTTTTT. Protein sequence: CATRSGTSATTELFF.

The CDR3 DNA reads TGTGCCACCAGTGATCCCGGGACTAGCGGGAGCTTCTACAATGAGCAGTTCTTC. Translated, it gives CATSDPGTSGSFYNEQFF. J is TRBJ2-1 and V is TRBV24-1; 14 bases align to TRBD2. CDR1 is KGHDR and CDR2 is SFDVKD in the germline V gene. The CDR3 loop spans 18 amino acids. Trimming removed 3 bases from V and 3 bases from J; junction bases left unmatched: 6.

A few counts support this clone. The chain joins TRBV18 to TRBJ1-5; D unclear. Trimming left V 3 bases short and J 4 bases short, with 7 bases between. Germline V lookup: CDR1 KGHSH, CDR2 LQKENI. The CDR3 runs to 13 residues. The DNA of the CDR3 is TGTGCCAGCTCACCCACACAAAATCAGCCCCAGCATTTT. Its translation is CASSPTQNQPQHF.

The chain combines TRBV25-1 with TRBJ2-1, with D possibly matching TRBD2 (5 bases). CDR1 and CDR2 (germline): MGHDK, SYGVNS. Between the trimmed V and J ends, which lost 4 bases and 8 bases, there was a span of 9 bases. This CDR3 is built from 12 residues. Here the CDR3 DNA reads TGTGCCAGCAGTGTCGGAGGTTATGAGCAGTTCTTC. As protein: CASSVGGYEQFF.

J is TRBJ1-1 and V is TRBV30; D is uncertain. Germline CDR1 GTSNPN, CDR2 SVGIG (reference sequence). V was shortened by 1 base and J by 8 bases, with 11 bases between the two germline ends. This CDR3 contains 12 residues. The CDR3 protein is CAWSEAPGEAFF. The DNA of the CDR3 is TGTGCCTGGAGTGAGGCGCCGGGGGAAGCTTTCTTT.

This rearrangement joins TRBV5-1 to TRBJ2-1; 13 nucleotides align to TRBD2. The CDR3 loop spans 14 amino acids. Unmatched junction bases numbered 3, after V lost 4 bases and J lost 8 bases. The germline gives CDR1 SGHRS, CDR2 YFSETQ. This CDR3 is CASSPGLAGYEQFF. Written as DNA, the CDR3 is TGCGCCAGCAGCCCGGGACTAGCGGGATATGAGCAGTTCTTC.

This clone was observed a handful of times. V gene TRBV6-2 or TRBV6-3 combines with J gene TRBJ2-3, with D uncertain. V lost 5 bases, J lost 3 bases, and 3 bases lay in between. Germline V lookup: CDR1 MNHEY, CDR2 SVGEGT. CDR3 length: 11 amino acids. CDR3 DNA: TGTGCCAGCAGTACAACAGATACGCAGTATTTT. This codes for CASSTTDTQYF.